This T cell receptor (beta chain) appears in the sequencing data of a study of CD8 T cells in ankylosing spondylitis. The CDR3 has 14 residues. Trimming removed 1 base at V and 4 bases at J, with 9 bases between. CDR1 is SEHNR and CDR2 is FQNEAQ in the germline V gene (reference sequence). Study-wide results and limits: The study looked at matched synovial fluid samples from ankylosing spondylitis patients. Disease-linked clones were reported to be significantly enriched there.

TCRdb reanalysed the 5' RACE reads using MiXCR and keeps one entry per CDR3 protein. Of about 33,000 distinct CDR3 sequences in the sample, 12% to 15% are singletons; the top ten hold approximately 35%. This clonotype was recorded at least ten times. Its target is unknown. This clonotype was sampled from a male donor with ankylosing spondylitis or in good health (not recorded which). The chain employs TRBV7-9 and TRBJ2-3; D not resolved. The sequencing input was blood. CDR3 sequence (DNA): TGTGCCAGCAGCTTAGATCACGAATCAGATACGCAGTATTTT. Its protein product is CASSLDHESDTQYF.